Each of the 21 T cell receptor beta chains below was sequenced from the same sample in a study of cytomegalovirus exposure and HLA in healthy donors. PCR primers comprised 60 Vbeta and 13 Jbeta primers. The protocol was immunoSEQ multiplex PCR, while the TCRdb copy is restricted to in-frame clones and leaves out a portion. This sample's table reports fewer than 100,000 clones. The material sequenced was PBMCs. Receptors were obtained from a man in his fifties in good health and CMV-seronegative.

The chain joins TRBV10-3 to TRBJ1-3; no definite D call. Germline V CDR1 and CDR2: ENHRY, SYGVKD. This CDR3 region has 17 residues. V lost 0 bases, J lost 0 bases, and 12 bases lay in between. The DNA for the CDR3 is TGTGCCATCAGTGAGTCGATGGCCGAAAACTCTGGAAACACCATATATTTT. It is translated as CAISESMAENSGNTIYF.

The chain links TRBV4-1 to TRBJ2-5; a weak D match, TRBD1 (6 bases). Looked up from germline, CDR1 is MGHRA and CDR2 is YSYEKL. This CDR3 spans 13 amino acids. V lost 2 bases and J 5 bases, leaving 9 bases between the germline ends. The CDR3 nucleotides read TGCGCCAGCAGCCAAAACAGGGACGAGACCCAGTACTTC. Amino acid sequence: CASSQNRDETQYF.

The gene calls are TRBV28 and TRBJ2-7; D is ambiguous. The CDR3 consists of 16 residues. Trimming shortened V by 8 bases and J by 2 bases, and 22 bases separated the two germline ends. Germline V lookup: CDR1 MDHEN, CDR2 SYDVKM. In DNA form, the CDR3 reads TGTGCCAGCCATTCCCTTCCTCGTAGCATTACCTACGAGCAGTACTTC. This gives the protein CASHSLPRSITYEQYF.

This sequence joins TRBV16 and TRBJ1-2, with 10 nucleotides matching TRBD1. CDR1 is KGHSY and CDR2 is FQNENV in the germline V gene. The trim removed 4 bases at V and 7 bases at J, leaving 9 bases unmatched. The CDR3 is 15 residues long. CDR3: CASSRTGQGWSGYTF. Here the CDR3 DNA reads TGTGCCAGCAGCCGAACGGGACAGGGGTGGTCTGGCTACACCTTC.

The gene calls are TRBV4-1 and TRBJ1-4, with D possibly matching TRBD1 (6 bases). The germline CDR1 and CDR2 sequences are MGHRA and YSYEKL. The length of the CDR3 is 15 residues. Trimming pared 4 bases from V and 5 bases from J, leaving 14 bases between. The CDR3 loop is CASSPSGQSNEKLFF. The CDR3, as DNA: TGCGCCAGCAGCCCCTCAGGACAGTCGAATGAAAAACTGTTTTTT.

The V and J genes are TRBV6-5 and TRBJ1-1, with D hard to call. Trimming took off 7 bases at V and 5 bases at J, with 17 bases between the two ends. The CDR3 loop spans 14 amino acids. CDR1 and CDR2 (germline): MNHEY, SVGAGI. CDR3 nucleotide sequence: TGTGCCAGCATCGACTCGTGGCCCGGGACTGAAGCTTTCTTT. This codes for CASIDSWPGTEAFF.

The chain has TRBV4-3 and TRBJ2-3, with 9 bases aligning to TRBD2. The germline V gene has CDR1 LGHNA and CDR2 YSLEER. V trimming: 5 bases; J trimming: 5 bases; junction bases outside the gene matches: 5. The CDR3 sequence is 14 residues long. The CDR3 here is CASSGGGAVDTQYF. In DNA form, the CDR3 reads TGCGCCAGCAGCGGCGGGGGGGCCGTAGATACGCAGTATTTT.

The chain recombines TRBV5-4 with TRBJ2-2; perhaps TRBD1 as D (5 bases). Per the germline V gene, CDR1 is SGHNT and CDR2 is YYREEE (reference sequence). The CDR3 loop spans 18 amino acids. V was trimmed by 0 bases and J by 7 bases, leaving 22 bases between them. This chain's CDR3 is CASSLDLPGAASNGELFF. The CDR3 region has the DNA TGTGCCAGCAGCTTGGATCTCCCTGGGGCAGCTTCTAACGGGGAGCTGTTTTTT.

The rearrangement uses TRBV6-5 and TRBJ1-5; TRBD1 matches 8 bases. There are 14 residues in the CDR3. The J segment lost 6 bases and the V segment lost 6 bases, leaving 7 bases of the junction unmatched. In germline, CDR1 is MNHEY, CDR2 SVGAGI. The CDR3 loop is CASSPTGVGQPQHF. The CDR3 DNA is TGTGCCAGCAGCCCGACAGGGGTGGGTCAGCCCCAGCATTTT.

The chain is built from TRBV5-4 and TRBJ2-7, with 13 nucleotides matching TRBD2. The CDR3 is 16 residues long. After removal of 0 bases from V and 2 bases from J, the junction contained 2 bases not matched to a gene. Germline assignment: CDR1 SGHNT and CDR2 YYREEE (reference sequence). The CDR3 sequence: CASSLGGLAGTYEQYF. The CDR3, as DNA: TGTGCCAGCAGCTTGGGGGGACTAGCGGGGACCTACGAGCAGTACTTC.

The rearrangement links TRBV6-6 to TRBJ2-7, with D possibly being TRBD2 (6 bases). Germline V CDR1 and CDR2: MNHNY, SVGAGI (reference sequence). This CDR3 region has 11 residues. Trimming pared 2 bases from V and 9 bases from J, leaving 8 bases between. The CDR3 loop reads CASSYRGLQYF. DNA for the CDR3: TGTGCCAGCAGTTACCGGGGGTTGCAGTACTTC.

This sequence joins TRBV7-6 and TRBJ2-3, with D possibly TRBD1 on 5 matching bases. Deletions cut 0 bases from V and 6 bases from J, with 13 bases between. The CDR3 has 15 amino acids. Germline CDR1 and CDR2: SGHVS and FNYEAQ. CDR3 in amino acids: CASSLALREFDTQYF. CDR3 in DNA: TGTGCCAGCAGCTTAGCGCTCAGGGAATTTGATACGCAGTATTTT.

In DNA form, the CDR3 reads TGTGCCAGCAGTTACTCACGGGGGGAAACCTACGAGCAGTACTTC. This codes for CASSYSRGETYEQYF. The chain links TRBV6-5 to TRBJ2-7; 7 nucleotides align to TRBD2. This CDR3 region has 15 residues. J was trimmed by 2 bases and V by 0 bases; bases with no gene match: 4. Germline assignment: CDR1 MNHEY and CDR2 SVGAGI.

V gene TRBV2 combines with J gene TRBJ1-2; possibly TRBD1 for D (6 bases). CDR3 length: 13 amino acids. V was trimmed by 7 bases and J by 4 bases, leaving 13 bases between them. The V gene's germline CDR1 is SNHLY and CDR2 FYNNEI. CDR3 sequence reads: CASTPDRSYGYTF. In nucleotides, the CDR3 is TGTGCCAGCACCCCCGACAGGAGCTATGGCTACACCTTC.

The chain joins TRBV5-1 to TRBJ1-3; TRBD1 might be the D (5 bases). V lost 2 bases, J lost 7 bases, and 10 bases lay in between. CDR3 size: 13 residues. Germline V CDR1 and CDR2: SGHRS, YFSETQ. CDR3 nucleotides: TGCGCCAGCAGCTTCGGGGGAGGGAACACCATATATTTT. This codes for CASSFGGGNTIYF.

The chain recombines TRBV4-1 with TRBJ2-4, with a tentative D call TRBD2 (6 bases). Germline assignment: CDR1 MGHRA and CDR2 YSYEKL. This CDR3 region has 15 residues. Trimming pared 3 bases from V and 2 bases from J, leaving 11 bases between. The CDR3 coding sequence is TGCGCCAGCAGCCAGGCGGCGGGGTCCAAAAACATTCAGTACTTC. Residues: CASSQAAGSKNIQYF.

This sequence joins TRBV5-4 and TRBJ2-2; D is unclear. The CDR3 covers 16 residues. V gave up 1 base and J gave up 0 bases, with 10 bases separating them. Germline assignment: CDR1 SGHNT and CDR2 YYREEE (reference sequence). CDR3 amino acids: CASSLIHSTNTGELFF. CDR3 DNA: TGTGCCAGCAGCTTGATACACAGCACGAACACCGGGGAGCTGTTTTTT.

The chain has TRBV27 and TRBJ2-7; 11 bases align to TRBD2. After removal of 5 bases from V and 12 bases from J, the junction contained 21 bases not matched to a gene. CDR3 length: 17 amino acids. From germline, CDR1 is MNHEY and CDR2 SMNVEV (reference sequence). CDR3 loop: CASSLPGRLGLAVKPYF. The CDR3 DNA reads TGTGCCAGCAGTCTCCCCGGGCGGCTGGGACTAGCGGTGAAACCGTACTTC.

The J gene is TRBJ1-1, the V gene TRBV19; D might be TRBD1 (5 bases). The CDR3 contains 11 residues. The V gene lost 3 bases and the J gene lost 11 bases, with 10 bases spanning the gap. Germline CDR1 and CDR2: LNHDA and SQIVND (reference sequence). This CDR3 reads CASSMGSGAFF. The CDR3, as DNA: TGTGCCAGTAGTATGGGGTCAGGGGCTTTCTTT. The variable domain in full, completed from reference TRBV19 and TRBJ1-1, reads DGGITQSPKYLFRKEGQNVTLSCEQNLNHDAMYWYRQDPGQGLRLIYYSQIVNDFQKGDIAEGYSVSREKKESFPLTVTSAQKNPTAFYLCASSMGSGAFFGQGTRLTVV.

CDR3 sequence: CASSYSGGNGNTIYF. The CDR3 coding sequence is TGCGCCAGCAGCTACTCAGGGGGCAATGGAAACACCATATATTTT. The rearrangement joins TRBV5-1 to TRBJ1-3; 8 bases line up with TRBD1. There are 15 residues in the CDR3. The V segment lost 3 bases and the J segment 3 bases; nucleotides outside the gene matches: 5. CDR1 is SGHRS, CDR2 YFSETQ, per germline.

The chain links TRBV5-4 to TRBJ2-2; a weak D match, TRBD1 (6 bases). Trimming cost V 0 bases and J 4 bases, with 10 bases left between them. This CDR3 region has 15 residues. Germline CDR1 and CDR2: SGHNT and YYREEE (reference sequence). CDR3 sequence (DNA): TGTGCCAGCAGCTTGGAACAGGGATTCACCGGGGAGCTGTTTTTT. This gives the protein CASSLEQGFTGELFF.